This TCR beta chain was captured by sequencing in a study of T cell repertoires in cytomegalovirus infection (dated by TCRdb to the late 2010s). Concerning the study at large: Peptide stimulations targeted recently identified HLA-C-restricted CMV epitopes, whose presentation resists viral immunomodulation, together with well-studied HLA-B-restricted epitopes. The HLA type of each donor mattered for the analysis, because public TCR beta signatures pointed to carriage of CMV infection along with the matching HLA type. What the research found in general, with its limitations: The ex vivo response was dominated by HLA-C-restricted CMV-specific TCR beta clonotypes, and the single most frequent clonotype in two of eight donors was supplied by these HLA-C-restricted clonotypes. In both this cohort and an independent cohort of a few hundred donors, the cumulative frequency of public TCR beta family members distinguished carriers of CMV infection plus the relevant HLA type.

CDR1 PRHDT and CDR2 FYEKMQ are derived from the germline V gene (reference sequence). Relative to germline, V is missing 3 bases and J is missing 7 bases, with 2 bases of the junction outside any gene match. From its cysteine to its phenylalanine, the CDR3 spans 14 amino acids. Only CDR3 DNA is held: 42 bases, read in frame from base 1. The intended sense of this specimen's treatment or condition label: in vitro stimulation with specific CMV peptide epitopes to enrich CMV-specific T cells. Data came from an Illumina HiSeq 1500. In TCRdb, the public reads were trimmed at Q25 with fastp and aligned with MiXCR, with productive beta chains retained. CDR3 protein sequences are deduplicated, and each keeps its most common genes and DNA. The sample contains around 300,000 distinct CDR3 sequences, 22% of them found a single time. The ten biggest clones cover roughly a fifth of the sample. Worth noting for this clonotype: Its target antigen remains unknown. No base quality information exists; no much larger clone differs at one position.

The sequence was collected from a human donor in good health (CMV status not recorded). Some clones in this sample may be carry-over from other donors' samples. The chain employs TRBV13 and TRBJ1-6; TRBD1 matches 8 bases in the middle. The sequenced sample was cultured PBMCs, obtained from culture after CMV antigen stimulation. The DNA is TGTGCCAGCAGCTTCAGGGGGCTAAATTCACCCCTCCACTTT. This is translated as CASSFRGLNSPLHF.